The next 12 T cell receptor beta chains were all read from a single sample in a study of T cells in Graves' hyperthyroidism and ophthalmopathy. It was RNA transcripts that yielded the amplified TCR beta CDR3 regions. The HTBI primer set drove a first-round RT-PCR of the TCR CDR3. TCRdb recomputed calls from the multiplex PCR reads with MiXCR, one row per CDR3 protein. This sample has about 590,000 distinct CDR3 sequences; 15% to 19% occur once, and the top ten carry approximately 7%. Sample: blood. These receptors all stem from a woman aged 25 to 39 with Graves' hyperthyroidism.

The chain is built from TRBV28 and TRBJ2-7; unclear D gene. V dropped 6 bases and J dropped 5 bases, with 8 bases sitting between them. CDR1 and CDR2 (germline): MDHEN, SYDVKM. This CDR3 comprises 11 residues. CDR3: CASSRFHEQYF. The CDR3 coding sequence is TGTGCCAGCAGCCGTTTCCACGAGCAGTACTTC. Together with reference TRBV28 and TRBJ2-7, the CDR3 gives the full variable domain: DVKVTQSSRYLVKRTGEKVFLECVQDMDHENMFWYRQDPGLGLRLIYFSYDVKMKEKGDIPEGYSVSREKKERFSLILESASTNQTSMYLCASSRFHEQYFGPGTRLTVT.

This clonotype was observed a handful of times. The CDR3 DNA reads as TGCGCCAGTAGGATAGCGGGTCTCTCCTACAATGAGCAGTTCTTC. This sequence encodes CASRIAGLSYNEQFF. The V call is TRBV5-1, the J call TRBJ2-1; 7 positions agree with TRBD2. Germline-derived CDR1 and CDR2 are SGHRS and YFSETQ. The J segment lost 0 bases and the V segment lost 8 bases, leaving 8 bases of the junction unmatched. This CDR3 contains 15 residues.

This clonotype was picked up many times. The J gene is TRBJ2-7, the V gene TRBV28; D unresolved. Trimming removed 4 bases at V and 3 bases at J, with 10 bases between. From germline, CDR1 is MDHEN and CDR2 SYDVKM. CDR3 size: 13 residues. The CDR3 nucleotides are TGTGCCAGCAGTTCAACCCCCTACTACGAGCAGTACTTC. Amino acids: CASSSTPYYEQYF.

There are a few counts of this clonotype. The J gene is TRBJ2-7, the V gene TRBV6-5; D perhaps matches TRBD2 (6 bases). CDR1 MNHEY and CDR2 SVGAGI come from the germline V gene. V lost 0 bases and J lost 0, with 9 bases in between. This CDR3 contains 15 residues. CDR3 in DNA: TGTGCCAGCAGTTACTCTATTAGCGGCTCCTACGAGCAGTACTTC. Its protein product is CASSYSISGSYEQYF.

This clonotype was detected many times. V usage is TRBV4-1 and J usage is TRBJ2-2; no definite D call. This CDR3 region has 16 residues. Germline V gene sequence: CDR1 MGHRA, CDR2 YSYEKL. V was trimmed by 1 base and J by 4 bases, leaving 13 bases between them. The CDR3 bases are TGCGCCAGCAGCCAAGCGGGTTTGGCCCTCACCGGGGAGCTGTTTTTT. It translates to CASSQAGLALTGELFF.

This clonotype was picked up many times. The rearrangement links TRBV5-1 to TRBJ2-1; 7 positions agree with TRBD2. Germline V lookup: CDR1 SGHRS, CDR2 YFSETQ. CDR3 size: 14 residues. The V and J ends lost 6 bases and 1 base, in that order; junction bases with no gene match: 4. CDR3 sequence: CASNERESYNEQFF. The CDR3 DNA is TGCGCCAGCAACGAGCGGGAATCCTACAATGAGCAGTTCTTC.

The chain has TRBV29-1 and TRBJ2-7, with 8 positions matching TRBD1. CDR1 and CDR2 from the germline V gene are SQVTM and ANQGSEA. J gave up 3 bases and V 5 bases, and 3 bases lay outside the gene matches. The CDR3 sequence is 12 residues long. DNA for the CDR3: TGCAGCGTTAAGGACAGGGACTACGAGCAGTACTTC. Its protein is CSVKDRDYEQYF.

This clonotype was observed a handful of times. The V gene is TRBV20-1, the J gene TRBJ2-2; unclear D gene. This CDR3 has 14 residues. V lost 1 base, J lost 6 bases, and 12 bases lay in between. Germline CDR1 and CDR2: DFQATT and SNEGSKA (reference sequence). CDR3 sequence reads: CSARGGGPPGELFF. Here the CDR3 DNA reads TGCAGTGCTAGAGGAGGTGGGCCGCCCGGGGAGCTGTTTTTT.

This clonotype has just a few counts. This sequence joins TRBV3-1 and TRBJ2-1; TRBD2 agrees at 10 bases. The CDR3 totals 16 residues. CDR1 LGHDT and CDR2 YNNKEL come from the germline V gene (reference sequence). The V and J ends lost 0 bases and 9 bases, in that order; junction bases with no gene match: 8. The CDR3 region is CASSQEASGSFGEQFF. Written as DNA, the CDR3 is TGTGCCAGCAGCCAAGAGGCTAGCGGGAGTTTCGGTGAGCAGTTCTTC.

A word on this clonotype: A clone one base away is much larger, so this may be a read error. This chain connects TRBV6-5 to TRBJ2-7; 7 bases align to TRBD1. Germline V lookup: CDR1 MNHEY, CDR2 SVGAGI. CDR3 size: 16 residues. J gave up 2 bases and V 2 bases, and 9 bases lay outside the gene matches. The CDR3, as DNA: TGTGCCAGCAGTTACCCAGGGGGTGACATAACCTACGAGCAGTACTTC. As protein: CASSYPGGDITYEQYF.

The genes are TRBV7-3 and TRBJ2-5; 13 positions agree with TRBD2. V shed 5 bases and J 4 bases; nucleotides not matched to a gene: 4. Per the germline V gene, CDR1 is SGHTA and CDR2 is FQGTGA. The CDR3 extends over 15 amino acids. Here the CDR3 reads CASSIGLAGAETQYF. The CDR3 region has the DNA TGTGCCAGCAGCATCGGACTAGCGGGAGCAGAGACCCAGTACTTC.

This clonotype showed up just a few times. The V call is TRBV5-5, the J call TRBJ1-3; maybe TRBD1 (6 bases). V lost 4 bases and J lost 2, with 13 bases in between. The CDR3 consists of 15 residues. In germline, CDR1 is SGHKS, CDR2 YYEKEE (reference sequence). CDR3 region: CASSRRGGAGNTIYF. The CDR3 DNA reads TGTGCCAGCAGCCGTCGGGGGGGCGCTGGAAACACCATATATTTT.